This T cell receptor beta chain was sequenced in a study of cytomegalovirus exposure and HLA in healthy donors. It was with 60 Vbeta and 13 Jbeta primers that the PCR ran. Per the authors' pipeline: Per a later analysis, the number of unique TCR beta chains was some 80 million, of which 8.5 million to 11 million were shared. Only in-frame clones appear in the TCRdb table, and some are missing; sequencing was by immunoSEQ multiplex PCR. For V, J and clone size, that table is used; D and trimming come from the DNA. The sample has some 140,000 clones; more than 75% are singletons. The CDR3 is 14 residues long. V lost 3 bases and J 4 bases, leaving 9 bases between the germline ends. The V gene's germline CDR1 is SGHTA and CDR2 FQGNSA.

Sequenced: PBMCs. The clonotype originates from a woman aged 40 to 49 in good health and CMV-seropositive. The chain combines TRBV7-2 with TRBJ2-2, with D perhaps matching TRBD2 (5 bases). The CDR3, as DNA: TGTGCCAGCAGCTTCCGTCGGGGCACCGGGGAGCTGTTTTTT. Amino acids: CASSFRRGTGELFF. Drawing the rest from reference TRBV7-2 and TRBJ2-2, the complete variable domain is GAGVSQSPSNKVTEKGKDVELRCDPISGHTALYWYRQSLGQGLEFLIYFQGNSAPDKSGLPSDRFSAERTGGSVSTLTIQRTQQEDSAVYLCASSFRRGTGELFFGEGSRLTVL.